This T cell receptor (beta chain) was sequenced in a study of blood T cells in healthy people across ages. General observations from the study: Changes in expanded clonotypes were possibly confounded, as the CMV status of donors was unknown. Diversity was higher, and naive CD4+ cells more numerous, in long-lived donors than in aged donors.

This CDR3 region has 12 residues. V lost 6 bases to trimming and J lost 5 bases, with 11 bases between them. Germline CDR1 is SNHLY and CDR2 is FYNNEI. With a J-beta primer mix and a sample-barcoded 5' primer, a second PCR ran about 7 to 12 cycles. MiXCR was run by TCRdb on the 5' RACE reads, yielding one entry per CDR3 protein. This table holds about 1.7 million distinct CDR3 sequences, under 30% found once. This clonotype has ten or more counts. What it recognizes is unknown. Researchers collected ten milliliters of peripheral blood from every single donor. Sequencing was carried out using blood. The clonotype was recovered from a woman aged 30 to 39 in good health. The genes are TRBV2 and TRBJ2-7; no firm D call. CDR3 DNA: TGTGCCAGCAGCATTCTTTTGGACGAGCAGTACTTC. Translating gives CASSILLDEQYF.